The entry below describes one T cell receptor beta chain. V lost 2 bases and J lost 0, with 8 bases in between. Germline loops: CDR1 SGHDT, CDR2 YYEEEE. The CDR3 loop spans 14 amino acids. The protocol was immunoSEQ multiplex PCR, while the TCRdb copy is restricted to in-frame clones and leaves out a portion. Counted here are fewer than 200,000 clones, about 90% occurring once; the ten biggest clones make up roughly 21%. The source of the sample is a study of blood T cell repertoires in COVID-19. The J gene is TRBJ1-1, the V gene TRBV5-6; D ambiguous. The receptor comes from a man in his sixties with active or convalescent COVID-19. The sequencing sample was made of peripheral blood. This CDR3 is CASSFGYMNTEAFF. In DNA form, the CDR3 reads TGTGCCAGCAGCTTTGGTTACATGAACACTGAAGCTTTCTTT.